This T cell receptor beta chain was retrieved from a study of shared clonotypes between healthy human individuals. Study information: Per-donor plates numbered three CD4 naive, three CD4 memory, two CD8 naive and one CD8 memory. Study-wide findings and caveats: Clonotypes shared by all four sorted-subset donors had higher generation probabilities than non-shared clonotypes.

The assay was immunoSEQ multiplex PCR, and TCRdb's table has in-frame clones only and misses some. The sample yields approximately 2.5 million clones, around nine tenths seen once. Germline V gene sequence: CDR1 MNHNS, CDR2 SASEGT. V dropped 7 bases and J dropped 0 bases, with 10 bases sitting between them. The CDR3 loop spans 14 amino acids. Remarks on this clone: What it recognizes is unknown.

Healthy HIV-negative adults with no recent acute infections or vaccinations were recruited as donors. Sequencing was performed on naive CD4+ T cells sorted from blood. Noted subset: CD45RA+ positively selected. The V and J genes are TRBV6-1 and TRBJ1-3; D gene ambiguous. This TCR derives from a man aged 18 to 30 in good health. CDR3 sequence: CASMETSSGNTIYF. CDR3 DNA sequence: TGTGCCAGCATGGAGACGAGCTCTGGAAACACCATATATTTT.